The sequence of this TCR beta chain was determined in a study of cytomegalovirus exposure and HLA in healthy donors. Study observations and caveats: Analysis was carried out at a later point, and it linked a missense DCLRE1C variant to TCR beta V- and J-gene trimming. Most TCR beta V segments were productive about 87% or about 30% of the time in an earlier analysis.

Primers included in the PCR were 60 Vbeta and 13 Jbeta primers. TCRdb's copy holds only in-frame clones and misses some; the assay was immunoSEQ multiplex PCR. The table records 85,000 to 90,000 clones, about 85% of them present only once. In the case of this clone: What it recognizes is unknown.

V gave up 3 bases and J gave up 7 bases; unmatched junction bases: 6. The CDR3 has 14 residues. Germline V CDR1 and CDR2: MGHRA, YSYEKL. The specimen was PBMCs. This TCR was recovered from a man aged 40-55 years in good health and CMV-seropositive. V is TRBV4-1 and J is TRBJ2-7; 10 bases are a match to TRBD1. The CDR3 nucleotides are TGCGCCAGCAGCCACCCGGACAGGGGGGGGGAGCAGTACTTC. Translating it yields CASSHPDRGGEQYF.